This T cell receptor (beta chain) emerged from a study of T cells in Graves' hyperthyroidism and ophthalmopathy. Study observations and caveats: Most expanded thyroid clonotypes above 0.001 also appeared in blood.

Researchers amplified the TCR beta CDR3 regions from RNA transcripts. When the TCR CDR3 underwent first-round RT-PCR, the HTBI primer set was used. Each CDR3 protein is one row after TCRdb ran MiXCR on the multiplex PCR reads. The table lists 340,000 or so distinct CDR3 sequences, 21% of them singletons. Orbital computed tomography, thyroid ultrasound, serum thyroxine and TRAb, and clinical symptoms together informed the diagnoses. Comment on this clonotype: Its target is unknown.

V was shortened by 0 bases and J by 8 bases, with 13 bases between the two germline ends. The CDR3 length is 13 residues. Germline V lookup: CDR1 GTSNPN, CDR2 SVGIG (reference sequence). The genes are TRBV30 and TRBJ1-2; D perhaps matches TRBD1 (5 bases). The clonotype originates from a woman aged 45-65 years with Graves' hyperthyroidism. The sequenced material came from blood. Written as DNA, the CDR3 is TGTGCCTGGAGTGTTAAGCGAGGGGAAGGCTACACCTTC. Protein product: CAWSVKRGEGYTF.